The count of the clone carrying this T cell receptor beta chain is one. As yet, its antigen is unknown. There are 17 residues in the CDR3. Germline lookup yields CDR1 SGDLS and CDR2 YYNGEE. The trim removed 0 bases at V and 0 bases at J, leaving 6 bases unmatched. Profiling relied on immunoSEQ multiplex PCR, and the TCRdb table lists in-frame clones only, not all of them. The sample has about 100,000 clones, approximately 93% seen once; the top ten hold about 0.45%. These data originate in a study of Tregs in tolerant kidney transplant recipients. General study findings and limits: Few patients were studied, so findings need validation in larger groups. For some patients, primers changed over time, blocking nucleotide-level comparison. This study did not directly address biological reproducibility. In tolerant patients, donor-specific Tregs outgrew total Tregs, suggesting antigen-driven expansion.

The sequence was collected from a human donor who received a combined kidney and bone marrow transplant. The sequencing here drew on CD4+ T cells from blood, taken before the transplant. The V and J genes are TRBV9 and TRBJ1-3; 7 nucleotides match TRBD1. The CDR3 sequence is CASSVGQGGYSGNTIYF. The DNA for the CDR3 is TGTGCCAGCAGCGTAGGGCAGGGGGGATACTCTGGAAACACCATATATTTT.